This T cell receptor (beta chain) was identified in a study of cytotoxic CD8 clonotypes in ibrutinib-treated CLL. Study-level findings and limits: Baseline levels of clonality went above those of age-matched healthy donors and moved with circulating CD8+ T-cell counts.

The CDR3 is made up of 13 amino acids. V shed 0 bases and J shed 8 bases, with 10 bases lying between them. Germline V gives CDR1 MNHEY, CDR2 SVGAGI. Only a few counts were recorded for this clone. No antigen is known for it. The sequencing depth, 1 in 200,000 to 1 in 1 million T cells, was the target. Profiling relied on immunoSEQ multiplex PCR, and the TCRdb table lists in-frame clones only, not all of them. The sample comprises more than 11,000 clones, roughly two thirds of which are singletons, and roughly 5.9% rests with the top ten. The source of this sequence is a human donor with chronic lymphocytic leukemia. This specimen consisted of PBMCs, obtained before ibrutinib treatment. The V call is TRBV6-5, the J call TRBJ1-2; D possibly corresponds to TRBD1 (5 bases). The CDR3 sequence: CASSYSWGVGYTF. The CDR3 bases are TGTGCCAGCAGTTACTCGTGGGGCGTGGGCTACACCTTC.